Listed here is a single T cell receptor beta chain. The PCR employed 60 Vbeta primers together with 13 Jbeta primers. The data were produced by immunoSEQ multiplex PCR, yet TCRdb's version contains in-frame clones alone and is incomplete. Found here are about 160,000 clones, roughly 79% of them singletons; the top ten hold 1.3%. This record comes from a study of cytomegalovirus exposure and HLA in healthy donors. Study-wide context: Out of approximately 170 million T cells, an earlier analysis found roughly 100 million unique TCR beta sequences in total.

Trimming cost V 5 bases and J 1 base, with 14 bases left between them. Germline V lookup: CDR1 SGHTA, CDR2 FQGNSA. The length of the CDR3 is 15 residues. The origin of this receptor is a woman in her forties or fifties in good health and CMV-seronegative. The V gene is TRBV7-2, the J gene TRBJ1-1, with D possibly being TRBD1 (6 bases). Source material: PBMCs. The CDR3 protein is CASSHPRTANTEAFF. The CDR3 DNA is TGTGCCAGCAGCCACCCCCGGACAGCGAACACTGAAGCTTTCTTT.